The source of this T cell receptor beta chain is a study of early T cells in non-severe SARS-CoV-2 infection. TCRdb independently ran MiXCR on the 5' RACE reads; one entry per CDR3 protein. The data show about 90,000 distinct CDR3 sequences, with approximately 12% seen just once and 4.4% held by the top ten. This clonotype appeared many times. Germline-derived CDR1 and CDR2 are KGHDR and SFDVKD. This CDR3 spans 12 amino acids. Trimming stripped 3 bases from V and 5 bases from J, with 6 bases between. The J gene is TRBJ1-2, the V gene TRBV24-1; D not resolved. This sequence originates from an adult who was a healthcare worker with PCR-confirmed SARS-CoV-2 infection or an uninfected control (not recorded which). The sample consisted of whole blood, taken at baseline. The CDR3 DNA is TGTGCCACCAGTGATGCTGAATATGGCTACACCTTC. Translating it yields CATSDAEYGYTF.